The T cell receptor (beta chain) under discussion was sequenced for a study of CD8 T cells in Susac syndrome. When the RNA was reverse transcribed, random hexamers were used with an input of about 0.5 to 1 ug. TCRdb processed the immunoSEQ multiplex PCR reads anew with MiXCR; each CDR3 protein has one entry. Of roughly 330,000 distinct CDR3 sequences in the sample, 90% to 95% were seen once. V was clipped by 1 base and J by 7 bases; unmatched bases: 4. This CDR3 contains 13 residues. Germline V gene lookup returns CDR1 SGHTA and CDR2 FQGNSA. Sequencing targeted TCR beta in T cells from blood (CD8+ and CD4+).

The specimen was CD4+ T cells from PBMCs. The sequence derives from a human donor with multiple sclerosis. V gene TRBV7-2 combines with J gene TRBJ2-7; 7 bases match TRBD1. CDR3 bases: TGTGCCAGCAGCTTAGAGGGGGCGCGGGAGCAGTACTTC. Protein sequence: CASSLEGAREQYF.